A selection of T cell receptor beta chains follows, all from one sample in a study of human T cells and chemical hapten exposure. TCRdb processed the RACE reads anew with MiXCR; each CDR3 protein has one entry. The sample includes about 350,000 distinct CDR3 sequences, about 6% seen only once; the top ten take around 5.8%. This material consisted of whole blood, taken in connection with sensitization to the hapten diphenylcyclopropenone (DPC). The receptors shown here come from a woman aged 18-29 years with alopecia areata. Some clones in this sample may be carry-over from other donors' samples. Both conserved end residues are part of each CDR3. The D gene is left open where the match is weak. Size tells how often a clone was seen (once, few, many) or the class of an expanded clone, and some rows leave it out.

>TRBJ2-1|.|TRBD2|TRBV15
CATSRDRLAGGNEQFF
TGTGCCACCAGCAGAGATCGCTTAGCGGGAGGGAATGAGCAGTTCTTC
>TRBJ1-1|.|TRBD1|TRBV6-2/TRBV6-3
CASSSPEGASDTEAFF
TGTGCCAGCAGTTCTCCGGAGGGGGCATCGGACACTGAAGCTTTCTTT
>TRBJ2-7|.|.|TRBV3-1
CASSQDSRPYEQYF
TGTGCCAGCAGCCAAGACAGCAGGCCCTACGAGCAGTACTTC
>TRBJ1-2|few|.|TRBV2
CASSQGIVKNYGYTF
TGTGCCAGCAGTCAAGGGATTGTAAAAAACTATGGCTACACCTTC
>TRBJ2-1|.|TRBD2|TRBV3-1
CASSLSSGAYNEQFF
TGTGCCAGCAGCCTCTCTAGCGGGGCCTACAATGAGCAGTTCTTC
>TRBJ1-2|.|TRBD1|TRBV12-3/TRBV12-4
CASSPYAGTGGGYTF
TGTGCCAGCAGTCCCTATGCCGGGACAGGGGGCGGCTACACCTTC
>TRBJ2-7|few|TRBD2|TRBV20-1
CSAGTSGGSAGQYF
TGCAGTGCGGGGACTAGCGGGGGGTCCGCAGGGCAGTACTTC
>TRBJ1-2|few|TRBD1|TRBV6-5
CASSYSGTGNGYTF
TGTGCCAGCAGTTACTCGGGGACAGGGAATGGCTACACCTTC
>TRBJ1-4|few|TRBD1|TRBV29-1
CSVLRDSNEKLFF
TGCAGCGTTTTGAGGGACAGTAATGAAAAACTGTTTTTT
>TRBJ2-7|few|.|TRBV18
CASSPGGPLNEQYF
TGTGCCAGCTCACCCGGCGGTCCGCTCAACGAGCAGTACTTC
>TRBJ2-7|.|.|TRBV11-1
CASSLNRLTEQYF
TGTGCCAGCAGCTTGAACAGACTAACCGAGCAGTACTTC
>TRBJ2-2|.|.|TRBV27
CASSFLRLIYTGELFF
TGTGCCAGCAGTTTCCTCAGGCTCATATACACCGGGGAGCTGTTTTTT
>TRBJ2-5|few|.|TRBV5-1
CASSLELAGETQYF
TGCGCCAGCAGCTTGGAACTAGCCGGCGAGACCCAGTACTTC
>TRBJ2-3|many|.|TRBV5-1
CASSLGQLTDTQYF
TGCGCCAGCAGCTTAGGGCAGCTCACAGATACGCAGTATTTT
>TRBJ1-5|many|.|TRBV28
CASSFGQLYQPQHF
TGTGCCAGCAGTTTCGGACAGCTCTATCAGCCCCAGCATTTT
>TRBJ1-4|many|.|TRBV6-1
CASSPDFGGGEKLFF
TGTGCCAGCAGCCCCGACTTTGGAGGCGGGGAAAAACTGTTTTTT
>TRBJ2-2|many|TRBD2|TRBV28
CASSPAPAGADYTGELFF
TGTGCCAGCAGTCCGGCCCCAGCGGGGGCCGATTACACCGGGGAGCTGTTTTTT
>TRBJ2-1|few|TRBD1|TRBV7-9
CASSFTGGSYNEQFF
TGTGCCAGCAGCTTTACAGGGGGCTCGTACAATGAGCAGTTCTTC
>TRBJ1-4|few|.|TRBV29-1
CSVGSEFDEKLFF
TGCAGCGTGGGATCGGAGTTCGATGAAAAACTGTTTTTT
>TRBJ2-3|few|.|TRBV7-9
CASSLPPGDTQYF
TGTGCCAGCAGCCTCCCGCCAGGGGATACGCAGTATTTT
>TRBJ1-1|few|.|TRBV4-3
CASSQGRRGLLGTEAFF
TGCGCCAGCAGCCAAGGAAGGCGGGGCCTGTTAGGCACTGAAGCTTTCTTT
>TRBJ1-6|few|.|TRBV12-3/TRBV12-4
CASSRTRESPLHF
TGTGCCAGCAGCAGGACGAGGGAATCACCCCTCCACTTT
>TRBJ1-2|.|TRBD1|TRBV20-1
CSARSRGHVGYTF
TGCAGTGCTAGAAGCAGGGGGCATGTTGGCTACACCTTC
>TRBJ2-1|many|.|TRBV6-2/TRBV6-3
CASRPQGSPSYNEQFF
TGTGCCAGCAGGCCACAGGGATCCCCGTCCTACAATGAGCAGTTCTTC
>TRBJ2-6|.|.|TRBV25-1
CASSEYKGPDFSGANVLTF
TGTGCCAGCAGTGAATACAAGGGGCCGGACTTCTCTGGGGCCAACGTCCTGACTTTC
>TRBJ2-3|few|.|TRBV10-3
CAISEPKRGGADTQYF
TGTGCCATCAGTGAGCCAAAGAGGGGTGGGGCAGATACGCAGTATTTT
>TRBJ2-2|.|.|TRBV7-3
CASSQNANTGELFF
TGTGCCAGCAGCCAGAACGCGAACACCGGGGAGCTGTTTTTT
>TRBJ2-4|few|TRBD2|TRBV20-1
CSAGTSGGAVKNIQYF
TGCAGTGCCGGGACTAGCGGGGGGGCAGTCAAAAACATTCAGTACTTC
>TRBJ2-7|.|.|TRBV13
CASSPAPTGAGTRQYF
TGTGCCAGCAGCCCAGCCCCGACCGGAGCAGGGACCCGGCAGTACTTC
>TRBJ1-5|.|TRBD1|TRBV20-1
CSATGTGGLQPQHF
TGCAGTGCTACAGGGACAGGGGGACTCCAGCCCCAGCATTTT
>TRBJ2-5|few|TRBD2|TRBV9
CASSAPAGVRETQYF
TGTGCCAGCAGCGCCCCGGCGGGGGTCCGAGAGACCCAGTACTTC
>TRBJ2-3|many|TRBD1|TRBV2
CASSRQGDTQYF
TGTGCCAGCTCCCGACAGGGCGATACGCAGTATTTT
>TRBJ2-3|many|.|TRBV11-2
CASSWGSTDTQYF
TGTGCCAGCAGCTGGGGAAGCACAGATACGCAGTATTTT
>TRBJ1-6|many|.|TRBV25-1
CASSADSDYNSPLHF
TGTGCCAGCAGTGCCGACAGCGACTATAATTCACCCCTCCACTTT
>TRBJ1-2|few|.|TRBV5-1
CASSLERYGYTF
TGCGCCAGCAGCTTGGAGCGCTATGGCTACACCTTC
>TRBJ2-5|.|.|TRBV5-6
CASSRPTGLGSYETQYF
TGTGCCAGCAGCCGGCCTACAGGGTTGGGGTCGTACGAGACCCAGTACTTC
>TRBJ2-7|few|.|TRBV6-6
CASSRAGKSEQYF
TGTGCCAGCAGCCGGGCAGGGAAAAGCGAGCAGTACTTC
>TRBJ2-7|many|.|TRBV20-1
CSAKQGSYEQYF
TGCAGTGCTAAACAGGGCTCCTACGAGCAGTACTTC
>TRBJ1-5|many|.|TRBV12-3/TRBV12-4
CASTEQGYSNQPQHF
TGTGCCAGCACCGAGCAGGGGTATAGCAATCAGCCCCAGCATTTT
>TRBJ1-6|many|.|TRBV20-1
CSASSGHDNSPLHF
TGCAGTGCTAGTTCAGGCCACGATAATTCACCCCTCCACTTT
>TRBJ2-5|many|TRBD2|TRBV5-1
CASSLQPAGGAETQYF
TGCGCCAGCAGCCTTCAACCGGCGGGGGGGGCAGAGACCCAGTACTTC
>TRBJ1-4|.|.|TRBV12-3/TRBV12-4
CASSIDEKLFF
TGTGCCAGCAGTATAGATGAAAAACTGTTTTTT
>TRBJ1-5|many|.|TRBV19
CASSMVPGTYQPQHF
TGTGCCAGTAGTATGGTCCCAGGAACCTATCAGCCCCAGCATTTT
>TRBJ1-4|many|TRBD1|TRBV6-5
CASSPDRADEKLFF
TGTGCCAGCAGCCCGGACAGGGCTGATGAAAAACTGTTTTTT
>TRBJ2-7|many|.|TRBV4-1
CASSQGLSSYEQYF
TGCGCCAGCAGCCAAGGACTAAGCTCCTACGAGCAGTACTTC
>TRBJ2-3|.|.|TRBV11-2
CASRFSGLRSTDTQYF
TGTGCCAGCAGATTTTCGGGACTGAGAAGTACAGATACGCAGTATTTT
>TRBJ2-3|few|.|TRBV9
CASSVAPTSADTQYF
TGTGCCAGCAGCGTAGCGCCGACTAGTGCAGATACGCAGTATTTT
>TRBJ2-1|few|TRBD2|TRBV29-1
CSVDRRGGSYAANEQFF
TGCAGCGTCGATCGGCGGGGGGGCTCTTATGCAGCTAATGAGCAGTTCTTC
>TRBJ1-1|.|.|TRBV6-5
CASNGEGGVPAFF
TGTGCCAGCAACGGAGAGGGGGGGGTACCAGCTTTCTTT
>TRBJ1-1|many|.|TRBV12-3/TRBV12-4
CASSWTAAEAFF
TGTGCCAGCAGTTGGACAGCGGCTGAAGCTTTCTTT
>TRBJ1-1|many|.|TRBV4-3
CASSHVGGETEAFF
TGCGCCAGCAGCCACGTTGGGGGTGAAACTGAAGCTTTCTTT
>TRBJ1-2|many|.|TRBV20-1
CSARSESNYGYTF
TGCAGTGCTAGGAGCGAGTCGAACTATGGCTACACCTTC
>TRBJ2-6|.|.|TRBV18
CASSKESGSGANVLTF
TGTGCCAGCTCAAAGGAGTCGGGCTCTGGGGCCAACGTCCTGACTTTC
>TRBJ1-3|.|.|TRBV7-2
CASSFSGPLSGNTIYF
TGTGCCAGCAGCTTCTCTGGTCCGCTCTCTGGAAACACCATATATTTT
>TRBJ2-7|few|.|TRBV4-2
CASSQGPQVAGAVNEQYF
TGTGCCAGCAGCCAAGGTCCCCAGGTTGCGGGGGCGGTGAACGAGCAGTACTTC
>TRBJ1-3|few|.|TRBV5-4
CASSSKDRDNGNTIYF
TGTGCCAGCAGCTCCAAAGACCGGGACAATGGAAACACCATATATTTT
>TRBJ1-4|many|.|TRBV5-6
CASSSGPRSEKLFF
TGTGCCAGCAGCTCGGGCCCCAGGAGCGAAAAACTGTTTTTT
>TRBJ2-2|.|.|TRBV12-3/TRBV12-4
CASSDSGELFF
TGTGCCAGCAGCGACTCCGGGGAGCTGTTTTTT
>TRBJ1-5|few|TRBD1|TRBV5-5
CASRSDRAINQPQHF
TGTGCCAGCAGATCGGACAGGGCGATCAATCAGCCCCAGCATTTT